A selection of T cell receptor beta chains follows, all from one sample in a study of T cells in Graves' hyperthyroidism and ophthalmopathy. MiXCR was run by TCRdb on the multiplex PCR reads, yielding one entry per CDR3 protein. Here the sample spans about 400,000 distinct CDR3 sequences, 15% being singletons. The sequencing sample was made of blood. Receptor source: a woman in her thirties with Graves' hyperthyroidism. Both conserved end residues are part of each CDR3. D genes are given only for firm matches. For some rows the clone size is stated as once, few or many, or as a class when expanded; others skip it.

CDR3nt: TGTGCCAGCAGCCCCCGTGGGGACCCCTCCTACAATGAGCAGTTCTTC
CDR3aa: CASSPRGDPSYNEQFF
abundance: -
d_gene: -
j_gene: TRBJ2-1
v_gene: TRBV5-1

CDR3nt: TGTGCCAGCAGCCAAGAGAGGGCGGGGCCCTACAATGAGCAGTTCTTC
CDR3aa: CASSQERAGPYNEQFF
abundance: -
d_gene: -
j_gene: TRBJ2-1
v_gene: TRBV4-2

CDR3nt: TGCGCCAGCAGCCAAGACGCCTACAGCGATCCGTACAATGAGCAGTTCTTC
CDR3aa: CASSQDAYSDPYNEQFF
abundance: -
d_gene: -
j_gene: TRBJ2-1
v_gene: TRBV4-1

CDR3nt: TGTGCCACCGCGGACAGGCAAGAGACCCAGTACTTC
CDR3aa: CATADRQETQYF
abundance: -
d_gene: TRBD1
j_gene: TRBJ2-5
v_gene: TRBV24-1

CDR3nt: TGTGCCAGCAGTGTACAGGCTTATGGCTACACCTTC
CDR3aa: CASSVQAYGYTF
abundance: many
d_gene: -
j_gene: TRBJ1-2
v_gene: TRBV2

CDR3nt: TGTGCCAGCAGTTTTGCGATAATCGGGGCTTCGGACTCCGGACCGAAGGCCTACGAGCAGTACTTC
CDR3aa: CASSFAIIGASDSGPKAYEQYF
abundance: many
d_gene: -
j_gene: TRBJ2-7
v_gene: TRBV28

CDR3nt: TGTGCCAGCAGTCGACCGGGGACAGGGAGGCCAGATACGCAGTATTTT
CDR3aa: CASSRPGTGRPDTQYF
abundance: many
d_gene: TRBD1
j_gene: TRBJ2-3
v_gene: TRBV28

CDR3nt: TGTGCCAGCAGCTCCCGACAGGGGCCTGGAACTGAAGCTTTCTTT
CDR3aa: CASSSRQGPGTEAFF
abundance: many
d_gene: TRBD1
j_gene: TRBJ1-1
v_gene: TRBV11-2

CDR3nt: TGTGCCTGGAGTGAGATAACAGGGGGCAGGGACGAGCAGTACTTC
CDR3aa: CAWSEITGGRDEQYF
abundance: many
d_gene: TRBD1
j_gene: TRBJ2-7
v_gene: TRBV30

CDR3nt: TGTGCCAGCAGATTGACCTCCGCCACCCAAAGCTCCTACGAGCAGTACTTC
CDR3aa: CASRLTSATQSSYEQYF
abundance: few
d_gene: -
j_gene: TRBJ2-7
v_gene: TRBV27

CDR3nt: TGCAGCGTCCACAGGACTGGGGCCAACGTCCTGACTTTC
CDR3aa: CSVHRTGANVLTF
abundance: few
d_gene: -
j_gene: TRBJ2-6
v_gene: TRBV29-1

CDR3nt: TGTGCCAGCAGTGCCGCCGGGACATACGAGCAGTACTTC
CDR3aa: CASSAAGTYEQYF
abundance: many
d_gene: -
j_gene: TRBJ2-7
v_gene: TRBV6-1

CDR3nt: TGTGCCAGCAGCCCCGGACTAGCGGGAGGGCTCTACGAGCAGTACTTC
CDR3aa: CASSPGLAGGLYEQYF
abundance: many
d_gene: TRBD2
j_gene: TRBJ2-7
v_gene: TRBV11-1

CDR3nt: TGCGCCAGCAGTGAGTCGGGGGGGGGGCTCCGTACAACTAATGAAAAACTGTTTTTT
CDR3aa: CASSESGGGLRTTNEKLFF
abundance: -
d_gene: -
j_gene: TRBJ1-4
v_gene: TRBV10-1

CDR3nt: TGTGCCGCGGGGGGGGCCAACGGTCAGCCCCAGCATTTT
CDR3aa: CAAGGANGQPQHF
abundance: many
d_gene: -
j_gene: TRBJ1-5
v_gene: TRBV28

CDR3nt: TGTGCCAGCAGTTCGACCGGGACAGGGGTTCAGCCCCAGCATTTT
CDR3aa: CASSSTGTGVQPQHF
abundance: -
d_gene: TRBD1
j_gene: TRBJ1-5
v_gene: TRBV28

CDR3nt: TGTGCCAGCAGGACCTTAGGGCAGGTAAACTACGAGCAGTACTTC
CDR3aa: CASRTLGQVNYEQYF
abundance: many
d_gene: -
j_gene: TRBJ2-7
v_gene: TRBV6-1

CDR3nt: TGTGCCGGAGGACTAGCGGGAGGCTGGTCCTACGAGCAGTACTTC
CDR3aa: CAGGLAGGWSYEQYF
abundance: few
d_gene: TRBD2
j_gene: TRBJ2-7
v_gene: TRBV30

CDR3nt: TGCAGCGTTGAAACCGGGGAGAACACTGAAGCTTTCTTT
CDR3aa: CSVETGENTEAFF
abundance: -
d_gene: -
j_gene: TRBJ1-1
v_gene: TRBV29-1

CDR3nt: TGTGCCAGCTCACCCCAAGCCGCGTACACAGATACGCAGTATTTT
CDR3aa: CASSPQAAYTDTQYF
abundance: many
d_gene: -
j_gene: TRBJ2-3
v_gene: TRBV18

CDR3nt: TGTGCCAGCAGCCAAGACTGGGAGACCCAGTACTTC
CDR3aa: CASSQDWETQYF
abundance: many
d_gene: -
j_gene: TRBJ2-5
v_gene: TRBV3-1

CDR3nt: TGCGCCAGCAGCCCAGACAGCAATTCCTACGAGCAGTACTTC
CDR3aa: CASSPDSNSYEQYF
abundance: -
d_gene: -
j_gene: TRBJ2-7
v_gene: TRBV4-3

CDR3nt: TGTGCCAGCAGCCCTCGATTCAAAGTTGAGCAGTTCTTC
CDR3aa: CASSPRFKVEQFF
abundance: many
d_gene: -
j_gene: TRBJ2-1
v_gene: TRBV11-2

CDR3nt: TGTGCCAGCAAGCCGGCCACAGATACGCAGTATTTT
CDR3aa: CASKPATDTQYF
abundance: many
d_gene: -
j_gene: TRBJ2-3
v_gene: TRBV12-3/TRBV12-4

CDR3nt: TGTGCCAGCAGCGGAAGCCGCCGGAGCTCCAATGAGCAGTTCTTC
CDR3aa: CASSGSRRSSNEQFF
abundance: -
d_gene: -
j_gene: TRBJ2-1
v_gene: TRBV7-3

CDR3nt: TGTGCCAGCTCACCACCCGGGGCAGGGGCGGAGCAGTACTTC
CDR3aa: CASSPPGAGAEQYF
abundance: many
d_gene: -
j_gene: TRBJ2-7
v_gene: TRBV18

CDR3nt: TGTGCCAGCAGTATACAGGGACCCGGGGAGCTGTTTTTT
CDR3aa: CASSIQGPGELFF
abundance: many
d_gene: -
j_gene: TRBJ2-2
v_gene: TRBV6-1

CDR3nt: TGTGCCAGCAGTGAAGCCCGACAGACGAACACTGAAGCTTTCTTT
CDR3aa: CASSEARQTNTEAFF
abundance: -
d_gene: -
j_gene: TRBJ1-1
v_gene: TRBV6-1

CDR3nt: TGTGCCAGCAGCCAAGACCCCGGGTCTCTTGGGCGCACAGATACGCAGTATTTT
CDR3aa: CASSQDPGSLGRTDTQYF
abundance: many
d_gene: -
j_gene: TRBJ2-3
v_gene: TRBV3-1

CDR3nt: TGTGCCAGCTCACCCTTCAGGGGGGACACTGAAGCTTTCTTT
CDR3aa: CASSPFRGDTEAFF
abundance: many
d_gene: TRBD1
j_gene: TRBJ1-1
v_gene: TRBV18

CDR3nt: TGTGCCAGCAGTAGCACCAAGCGGGGGGGGGAGACCCAGTACTTC
CDR3aa: CASSSTKRGGETQYF
abundance: many
d_gene: TRBD2
j_gene: TRBJ2-5
v_gene: TRBV27

CDR3nt: TGTGCCAGCATATCGGGGACTAGCATCCACGAGCAGTACTTC
CDR3aa: CASISGTSIHEQYF
abundance: -
d_gene: TRBD2
j_gene: TRBJ2-7
v_gene: TRBV28

CDR3nt: TGTGCCAGCAGCTCCGGGACAAACAACTATGGCTACACCTTC
CDR3aa: CASSSGTNNYGYTF
abundance: many
d_gene: -
j_gene: TRBJ1-2
v_gene: TRBV5-5

CDR3nt: TGTGCCAGCAGTAGCGTCCAGGGGGCCAGTTTTGGGGATACGCAGTATTTT
CDR3aa: CASSSVQGASFGDTQYF
abundance: -
d_gene: TRBD1
j_gene: TRBJ2-3
v_gene: TRBV27

CDR3nt: TGTGCCAGCCCCGGGACTAGCGGAGCCTACGAGCAGTACTTC
CDR3aa: CASPGTSGAYEQYF
abundance: once
d_gene: TRBD2
j_gene: TRBJ2-7
v_gene: TRBV2

CDR3nt: TGTGCCTGGAGCGGTCGGATAGCGGGAGTTTCCTTGACCTACAATGAGCAGTTCTTC
CDR3aa: CAWSGRIAGVSLTYNEQFF
abundance: many
d_gene: TRBD2
j_gene: TRBJ2-1
v_gene: TRBV30

CDR3nt: TGCAGTGCCGGGACAGGGGGTGGGAACACTGAAGCTTTCTTT
CDR3aa: CSAGTGGGNTEAFF
abundance: many
d_gene: TRBD1
j_gene: TRBJ1-1
v_gene: TRBV20-1

CDR3nt: TGTGCCAGCAGCGTATCCGGGACTAGCGGTAACAATGAGCAGTTCTTC
CDR3aa: CASSVSGTSGNNEQFF
abundance: many
d_gene: TRBD2
j_gene: TRBJ2-1
v_gene: TRBV11-2

CDR3nt: TGTGCCAGCAGCTTACTTAACGGGGAGCTGTTTTTT
CDR3aa: CASSLLNGELFF
abundance: -
d_gene: -
j_gene: TRBJ2-2
v_gene: TRBV7-9

CDR3nt: TGTGCCTGGATGAGTAGCGGGAGGGCCTATGAGCAGTTCTTC
CDR3aa: CAWMSSGRAYEQFF
abundance: many
d_gene: TRBD2
j_gene: TRBJ2-1
v_gene: TRBV30

CDR3nt: TGCGCCAGCAGTGAGGCAGGGGGCCCCGAGCAGTACTTC
CDR3aa: CASSEAGGPEQYF
abundance: many
d_gene: TRBD1
j_gene: TRBJ2-7
v_gene: TRBV10-2

CDR3nt: TGTGCCAGCAGTTTAATGGGCAATCAGCCCCAGCATTTT
CDR3aa: CASSLMGNQPQHF
abundance: -
d_gene: -
j_gene: TRBJ1-5
v_gene: TRBV27